One sample yielded the 11 T cell receptor beta chains listed below, sequenced in a study of neurological immune-mediated disorders. TCRdb itself ran the 5' RACE reads through MiXCR, one entry per CDR3 protein. The sample shows approximately 30,000 distinct CDR3 sequences, approximately 6% of them seen only once. The sample taken for sequencing was CD4+ T cells from blood. The receptor set was obtained from a woman aged 50 to 65 in good health.

This clonotype was counted at least ten times. The gene calls are TRBV7-2 and TRBJ2-2; possibly TRBD2 for D (5 bases). Germline values: CDR1 SGHTA, CDR2 FQGNSA. The germline V and J ends were trimmed by 1 base and 5 bases, with 8 bases remaining between them. CDR3 length equals 14 residues. CDR3: CASSLVTGTGELFF. The CDR3 nucleotides are TGTGCCAGCAGCTTAGTCACGGGGACCGGGGAGCTGTTTTTT. Combining the CDR3 with reference TRBV7-2 and TRBJ2-2 gives the whole variable domain GAGVSQSPSNKVTEKGKDVELRCDPISGHTALYWYRQSLGQGLEFLIYFQGNSAPDKSGLPSDRFSAERTGGSVSTLTIQRTQQEDSAVYLCASSLVTGTGELFFGEGSRLTVL.

This clonotype showed up many times. This chain uses TRBV28 with TRBJ2-1; 8 bases are shared with TRBD1. The trim removed 5 bases at V and 4 bases at J, leaving 4 bases unmatched. The CDR3 is 14 residues long. CDR1 and CDR2 (germline): MDHEN, SYDVKM. The CDR3 reads CASSQDRVYNEQFF. CDR3 DNA: TGTGCCAGCAGTCAGGACAGGGTTTACAATGAGCAGTTCTTC.

This clonotype was detected ten times or more. The chain joins TRBV11-2 to TRBJ2-3, with 15 positions matching TRBD2. Germline CDR1 SGHAT, CDR2 FQNNGV. The CDR3 spans 18 residues. The V segment lost 5 bases and the J segment 4 bases; nucleotides outside the gene matches: 10. CDR3 protein: CASSLGGLAGGGSDTQYF. CDR3 sequence (DNA): TGTGCCAGCAGCCTGGGGGGACTAGCGGGGGGTGGGTCAGATACGCAGTATTTT. The full variable domain, its missing parts supplied by reference TRBV11-2 and TRBJ2-3, is EAGVAQSPRYKIIEKRQSVAFWCNPISGHATLYWYQQILGQGPKLLIQFQNNGVVDDSQLPKDRFSAERLKGVDSTLKIQPAKLEDSAVYLCASSLGGLAGGGSDTQYFGPGTRLTVL.

In this sample, this clonotype turned up many times. The genes are TRBV4-3 and TRBJ1-1; D gene uncertain. Germline CDR1 reads LGHNA; CDR2 reads YSLEER. This CDR3 is built from 13 residues. V gave up 4 bases and J gave up 3 bases, with 9 bases separating them. CDR3 DNA sequence: TGCGCCAGCAGCCTGTATCGAGACACTGAAGCTTTCTTT. This encodes CASSLYRDTEAFF.

This clonotype was recorded many times. The V call is TRBV28, the J call TRBJ1-1; D gene uncertain. Germline loops: CDR1 MDHEN, CDR2 SYDVKM. The CDR3 consists of 11 residues. The V and J ends lost 4 bases and 4 bases respectively, with 4 bases between them. The CDR3 spells CASSWGTEAFF. CDR3 DNA sequence: TGTGCCAGCAGTTGGGGCACTGAAGCTTTCTTT. The whole variable domain, remainder taken from reference TRBV28 and TRBJ1-1, is DVKVTQSSRYLVKRTGEKVFLECVQDMDHENMFWYRQDPGLGLRLIYFSYDVKMKEKGDIPEGYSVSREKKERFSLILESASTNQTSMYLCASSWGTEAFFGQGTRLTVV.

As concerns this clonotype: The limits of the CDR3 on the DNA are not certain, so only TCRdb's listed CDR3 is given. This chain joins TRBV7-9 and TRBJ2-1; TRBD2 was called by the table and not checked on the DNA. Germline V gene data show CDR1 as SEHNR and CDR2 as FQNEAQ (reference sequence). The CDR3 region is 21 residues in length, termini included. CDR3 loop: CASSFYICSAVGTIGSHEQFF.

This clonotype has a count of ten or more. The chain recombines TRBV19 with TRBJ1-5; tentative D call: TRBD1 (5 bases). The V gene's germline CDR1 is LNHDA and CDR2 SQIVND (reference sequence). The CDR3 loop spans 16 amino acids. Trimming removed 3 bases from V and 0 bases from J, with 12 bases in between. The CDR3 DNA is TGTGCCAGTAGTATGGTGGGGCGCGATAGCAATCAGCCCCAGCATTTT. Protein: CASSMVGRDSNQPQHF.

This clonotype was recorded many times. The chain joins TRBV7-3 to TRBJ2-1, with D possibly being TRBD2 (6 bases). Germline V gives CDR1 SGHTA, CDR2 FQGTGA. The CDR3 is 15 residues long. V lost 1 base and J lost 7, with 14 bases in between. CDR3 protein: CASSLRAGEGNEQFF. CDR3 DNA sequence: TGTGCCAGCAGCTTAAGAGCGGGTGAGGGAAATGAGCAGTTCTTC.

This clonotype appeared many times. The CDR3 DNA follows: TGTGCCAGCAGTTTTAAATTTCCGGGACTAGCGGGAGTTGAGACCCAGTACTTC. The encoded protein is CASSFKFPGLAGVETQYF. V and J are TRBV27 and TRBJ2-5, with 14 positions matching TRBD2. With V trimmed by 3 bases and J by 5 bases, 11 bases remained unmatched. Germline CDR1 reads MNHEY; CDR2 reads SMNVEV (reference sequence). The CDR3 contains 18 residues.

This clonotype was observed at least ten times. V and J are TRBV11-2 and TRBJ2-2, with D unresolved. The CDR3 runs 16 residues. Per germline, CDR1 SGHAT and CDR2 FQNNGV. The V end lost 5 bases, the J end lost 5 bases, and 18 bases lay between the germline ends. The CDR3 is CASSVTSIELTGELFF. The CDR3, as DNA: TGTGCCAGCAGCGTGACTTCGATCGAATTAACCGGGGAGCTGTTTTTT. Complete variable domain (other parts from reference TRBV11-2 and TRBJ2-2): EAGVAQSPRYKIIEKRQSVAFWCNPISGHATLYWYQQILGQGPKLLIQFQNNGVVDDSQLPKDRFSAERLKGVDSTLKIQPAKLEDSAVYLCASSVTSIELTGELFFGEGSRLTVL.

In this sample, this clonotype turned up many times. V is TRBV29-1 and J is TRBJ2-2; D remains unclear. Trimming cost V 1 base and J 4 bases, with 7 bases left between them. The germline V gene encodes CDR1 SQVTM and CDR2 ANQGSEA. The CDR3 sequence is 13 residues long. CDR3 residues: CSVEGYTTGELFF. The CDR3 bases are TGCAGCGTTGAAGGGTATACCACCGGGGAGCTGTTTTTT.